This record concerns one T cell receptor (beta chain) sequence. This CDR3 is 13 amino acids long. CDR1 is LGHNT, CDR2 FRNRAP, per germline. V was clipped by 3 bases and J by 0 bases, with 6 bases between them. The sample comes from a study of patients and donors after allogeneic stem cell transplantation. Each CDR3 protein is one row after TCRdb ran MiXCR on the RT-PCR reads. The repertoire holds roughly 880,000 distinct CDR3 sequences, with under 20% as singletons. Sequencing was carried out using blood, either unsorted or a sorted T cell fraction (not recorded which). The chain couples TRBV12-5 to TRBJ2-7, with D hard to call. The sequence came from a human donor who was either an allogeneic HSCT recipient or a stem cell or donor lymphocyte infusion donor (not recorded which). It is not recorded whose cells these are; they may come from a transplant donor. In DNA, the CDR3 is TGTGCTAGTGGTTTAGACGGCTCCTACGAGCAGTACTTC. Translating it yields CASGLDGSYEQYF. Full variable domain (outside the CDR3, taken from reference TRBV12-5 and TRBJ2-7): DARVTQTPRHKVTEMGQEVTMRCQPILGHNTVFWYRQTMMQGLELLAYFRNRAPLDDSGMPKDRFSAEMPDATLATLKIQPSEPRDSAVYFCASGLDGSYEQYFGPGTRLTVT.